Listed here is a single T cell receptor (beta chain). How the authors handled the data: How many nucleated cells were present was estimated from reference gene primer amplification. Sequencing was performed with immunoSEQ multiplex PCR; in TCRdb, only in-frame clones are kept and a portion is missing. That table furnishes V, J and clone size, whereas the DNA furnished D and trimming. The sample has 200,000 to 250,000 clones, 87% seen once. In assigning cohorts, the study relied on participant-reported clinical history. Recovered status applied to Cohort 3 donors who had two consecutive negative PCRs. It also applied to those with clearance or with symptom resolution. This sample is drawn from a study of blood T cell repertoires in COVID-19. For the study at large: PBMCs, B-cell-depleted T cells, or T cells were the source of the cDNA or gDNA that made up the material.

The CDR3 totals 13 residues. The germline V gene encodes CDR1 SGHDT and CDR2 YYEEEE. Trimming removed 5 bases from V and 3 bases from J, with 10 bases in between. This chain joins TRBV5-6 and TRBJ2-3; D not certain. The source material was PBMCs or T cells enriched from blood (not recorded which). The sequence was obtained from a man aged 25 to 40 who had recovered from COVID-19. The CDR3 region is CASRRTGTDTQYF. The CDR3 DNA sequence: TGTGCCAGCAGAAGAACCGGTACAGATACGCAGTATTTT.